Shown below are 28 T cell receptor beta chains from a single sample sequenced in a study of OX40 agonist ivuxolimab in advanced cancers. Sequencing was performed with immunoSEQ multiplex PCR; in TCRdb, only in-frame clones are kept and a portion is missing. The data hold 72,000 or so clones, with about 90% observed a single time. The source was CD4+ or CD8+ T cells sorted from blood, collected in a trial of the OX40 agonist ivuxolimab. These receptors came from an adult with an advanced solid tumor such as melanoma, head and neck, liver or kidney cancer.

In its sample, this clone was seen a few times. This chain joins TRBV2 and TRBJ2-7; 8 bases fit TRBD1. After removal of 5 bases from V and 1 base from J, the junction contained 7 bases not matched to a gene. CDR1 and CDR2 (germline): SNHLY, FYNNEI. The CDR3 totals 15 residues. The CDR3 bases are TGTGCCAGCAGTCCAGCCCGGACAGGGTCCTACGAGCAGTACTTC. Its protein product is CASSPARTGSYEQYF. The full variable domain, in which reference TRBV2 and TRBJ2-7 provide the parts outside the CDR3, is EPEVTQTPSHQVTQMGQEVILRCVPISNHLYFYWYRQILGQKVEFLVSFYNNEISEKSEIFDDQFSVERPDGSNFTLKIRSTKLEDSAMYFCASSPARTGSYEQYFGPGTRLTVT.

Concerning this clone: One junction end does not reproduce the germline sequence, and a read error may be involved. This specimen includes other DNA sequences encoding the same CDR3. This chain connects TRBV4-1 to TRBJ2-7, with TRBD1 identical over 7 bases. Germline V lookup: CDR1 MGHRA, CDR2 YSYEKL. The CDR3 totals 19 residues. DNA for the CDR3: TGCGCCAGCAGCCAAACCCTGATCCTGGGACAGATTTTCTCCTACGAGCAATACTTC. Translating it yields CASSQTLILGQIFSYEQYF.

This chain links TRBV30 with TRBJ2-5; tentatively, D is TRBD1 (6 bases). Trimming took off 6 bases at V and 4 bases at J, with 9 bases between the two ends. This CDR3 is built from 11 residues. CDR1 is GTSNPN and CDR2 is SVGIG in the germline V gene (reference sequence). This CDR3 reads CACQGRETQYF. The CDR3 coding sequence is TGTGCCTGCCAGGGGCGAGAGACCCAGTACTTC.

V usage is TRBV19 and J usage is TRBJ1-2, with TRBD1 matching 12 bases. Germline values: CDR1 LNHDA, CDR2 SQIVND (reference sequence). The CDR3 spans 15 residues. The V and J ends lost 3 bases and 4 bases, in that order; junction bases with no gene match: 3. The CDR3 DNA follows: TGTGCCAGTAGTATGGGGACAGGGGGCGGCTATGGCTACACCTTC. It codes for CASSMGTGGGYGYTF.

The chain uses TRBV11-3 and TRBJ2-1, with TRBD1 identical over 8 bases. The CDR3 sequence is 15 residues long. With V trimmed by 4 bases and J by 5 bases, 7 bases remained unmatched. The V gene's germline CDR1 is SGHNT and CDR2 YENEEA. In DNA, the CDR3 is TGTGCCAGCAGCTCCCGACAGGGGCTAAACAATGAGCAGTTCTTC. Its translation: CASSSRQGLNNEQFF.

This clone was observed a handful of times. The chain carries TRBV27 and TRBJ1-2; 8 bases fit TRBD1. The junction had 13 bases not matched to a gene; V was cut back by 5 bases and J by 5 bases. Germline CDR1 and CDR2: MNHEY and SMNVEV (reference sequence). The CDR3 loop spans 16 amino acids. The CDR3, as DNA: TGTGCCAGCAGTCCCTATGACAGGGGTAGGGGGTATGGCTACACCTTC. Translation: CASSPYDRGRGYGYTF.

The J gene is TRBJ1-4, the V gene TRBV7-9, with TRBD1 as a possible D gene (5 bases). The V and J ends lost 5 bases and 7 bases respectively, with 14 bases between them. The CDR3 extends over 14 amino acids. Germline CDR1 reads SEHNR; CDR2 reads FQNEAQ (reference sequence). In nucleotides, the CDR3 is TGTGCCAGCAGCCCTACCGGGACTCTTGAAAAACTGTTTTTT. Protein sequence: CASSPTGTLEKLFF. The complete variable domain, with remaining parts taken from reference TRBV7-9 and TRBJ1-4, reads DTGVSQNPRHKITKRGQNVTFRCDPISEHNRLYWYRQTLGQGPEFLTYFQNEAQLEKSRLLSDRFSAERPKGSFSTLEIQRTEQGDSAMYLCASSPTGTLEKLFFGSGTQLSVL.

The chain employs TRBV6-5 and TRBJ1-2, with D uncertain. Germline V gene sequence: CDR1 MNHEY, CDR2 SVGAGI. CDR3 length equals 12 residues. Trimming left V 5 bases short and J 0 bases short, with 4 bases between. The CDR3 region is CASSTANYGYTF. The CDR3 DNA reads TGTGCCAGCAGTACAGCTAACTATGGCTACACCTTC.

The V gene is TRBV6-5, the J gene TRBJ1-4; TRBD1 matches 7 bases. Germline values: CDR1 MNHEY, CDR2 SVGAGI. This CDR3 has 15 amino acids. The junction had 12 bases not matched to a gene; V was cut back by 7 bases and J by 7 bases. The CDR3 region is CASKADGTAGEKLFF. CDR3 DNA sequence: TGTGCCAGCAAGGCCGACGGGACAGCTGGTGAAAAACTGTTTTTT.

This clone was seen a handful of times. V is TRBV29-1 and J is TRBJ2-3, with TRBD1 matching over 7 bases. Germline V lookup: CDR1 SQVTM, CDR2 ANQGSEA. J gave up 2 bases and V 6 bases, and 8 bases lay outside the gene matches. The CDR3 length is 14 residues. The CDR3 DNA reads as TGCAGCGTAAGCCGGGACAGACTCACAGATACGCAGTATTTT. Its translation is CSVSRDRLTDTQYF.

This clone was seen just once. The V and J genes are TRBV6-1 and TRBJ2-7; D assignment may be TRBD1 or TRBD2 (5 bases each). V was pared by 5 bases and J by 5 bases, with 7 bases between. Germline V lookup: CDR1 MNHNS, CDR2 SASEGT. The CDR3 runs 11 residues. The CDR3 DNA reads TGTGCCAGCAGTTGGGGGAACGAGCAGTACTTC. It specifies CASSWGNEQYF.

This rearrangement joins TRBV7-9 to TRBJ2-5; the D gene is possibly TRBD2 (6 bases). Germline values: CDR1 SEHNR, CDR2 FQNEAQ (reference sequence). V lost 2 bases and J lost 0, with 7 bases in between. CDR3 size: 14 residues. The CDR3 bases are TGTGCCAGCAGCTTACGGGGGTACCAAGAGACCCAGTACTTC. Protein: CASSLRGYQETQYF.

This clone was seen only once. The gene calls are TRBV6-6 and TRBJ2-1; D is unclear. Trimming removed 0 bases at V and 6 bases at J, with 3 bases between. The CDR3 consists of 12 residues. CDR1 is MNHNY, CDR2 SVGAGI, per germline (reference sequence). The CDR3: CASSYSFNEQFF. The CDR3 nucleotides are TGTGCCAGCAGTTACTCGTTCAATGAGCAGTTCTTC.

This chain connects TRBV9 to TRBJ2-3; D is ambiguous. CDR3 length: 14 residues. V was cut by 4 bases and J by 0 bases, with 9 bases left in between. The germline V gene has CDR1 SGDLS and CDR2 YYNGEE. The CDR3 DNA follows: TGTGCCAGCAGCCCTCTCACTAGCACAGATACGCAGTATTTT. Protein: CASSPLTSTDTQYF.

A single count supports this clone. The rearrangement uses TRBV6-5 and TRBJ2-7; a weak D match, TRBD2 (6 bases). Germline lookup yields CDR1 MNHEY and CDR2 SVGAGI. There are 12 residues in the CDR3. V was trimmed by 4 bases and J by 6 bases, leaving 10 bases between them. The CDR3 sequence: CASSWRGVEQYF. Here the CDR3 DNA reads TGTGCCAGCAGTTGGCGGGGAGTCGAGCAGTACTTC.

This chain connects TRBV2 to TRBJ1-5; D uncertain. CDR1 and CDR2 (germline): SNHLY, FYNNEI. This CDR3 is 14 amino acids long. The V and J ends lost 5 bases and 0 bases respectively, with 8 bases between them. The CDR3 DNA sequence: TGTGCCAGCAGTAGGACGTATAGCAATCAGCCCCAGCATTTT. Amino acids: CASSRTYSNQPQHF.

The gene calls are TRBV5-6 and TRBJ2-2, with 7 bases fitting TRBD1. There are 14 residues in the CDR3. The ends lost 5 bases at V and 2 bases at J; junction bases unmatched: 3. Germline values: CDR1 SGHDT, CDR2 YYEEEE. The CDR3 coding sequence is TGTGCCAGCAGTGAAGGGGGCAACACCGGGGAGCTGTTTTTT. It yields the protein CASSEGGNTGELFF.

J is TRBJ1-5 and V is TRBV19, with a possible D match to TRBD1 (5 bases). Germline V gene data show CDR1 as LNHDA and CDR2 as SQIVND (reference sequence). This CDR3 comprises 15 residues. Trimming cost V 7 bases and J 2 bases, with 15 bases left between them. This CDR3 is CASKGLQVGNQPQHF. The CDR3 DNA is TGTGCCAGTAAGGGCCTACAGGTTGGCAATCAGCCCCAGCATTTT.

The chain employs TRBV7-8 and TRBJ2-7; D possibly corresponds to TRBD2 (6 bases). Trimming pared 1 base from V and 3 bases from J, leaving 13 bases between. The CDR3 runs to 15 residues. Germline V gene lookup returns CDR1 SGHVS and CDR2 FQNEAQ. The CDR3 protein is CASSLVPGELYEQYF. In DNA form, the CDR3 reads TGTGCCAGCAGCTTAGTCCCGGGGGAACTCTACGAGCAGTACTTC.

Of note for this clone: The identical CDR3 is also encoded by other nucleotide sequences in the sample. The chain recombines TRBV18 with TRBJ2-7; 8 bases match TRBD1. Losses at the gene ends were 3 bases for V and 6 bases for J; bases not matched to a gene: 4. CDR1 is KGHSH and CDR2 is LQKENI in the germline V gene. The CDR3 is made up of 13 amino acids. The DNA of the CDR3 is TGTGCCAGCTCACCCGGAACAGGGGGCGAGCAGTACTTC. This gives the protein CASSPGTGGEQYF.

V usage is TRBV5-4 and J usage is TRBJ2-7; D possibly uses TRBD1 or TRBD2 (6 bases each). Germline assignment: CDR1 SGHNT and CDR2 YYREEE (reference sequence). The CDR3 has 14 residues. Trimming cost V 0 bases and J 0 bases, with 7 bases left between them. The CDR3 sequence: CASSLAGASYEQYF. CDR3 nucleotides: TGTGCCAGCAGCTTGGCGGGGGCCTCCTACGAGCAGTACTTC.

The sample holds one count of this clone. CDR3 nucleotide sequence: TGTGCCAGCAGTGAATTCCTAGATACGCAGTATTTT. It translates to CASSEFLDTQYF. J is TRBJ2-3 and V is TRBV25-1, with D unresolved. Germline assignment: CDR1 MGHDK and CDR2 SYGVNS. The CDR3 contains 12 residues. Trimming stripped 1 base from V and 5 bases from J, with 4 bases between.

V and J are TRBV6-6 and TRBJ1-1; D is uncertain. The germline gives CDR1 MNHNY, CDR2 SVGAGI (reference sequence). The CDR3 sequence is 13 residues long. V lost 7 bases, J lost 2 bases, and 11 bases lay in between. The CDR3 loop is CASTTRVNTEAFF. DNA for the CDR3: TGTGCCAGCACCACAAGAGTAAACACTGAAGCTTTCTTT.

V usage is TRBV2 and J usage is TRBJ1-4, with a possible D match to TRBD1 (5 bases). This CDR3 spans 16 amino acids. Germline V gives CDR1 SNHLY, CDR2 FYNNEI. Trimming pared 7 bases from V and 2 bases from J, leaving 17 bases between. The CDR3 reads CASIRTSGATNEKLFF. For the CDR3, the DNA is TGTGCCAGCATTAGGACAAGCGGCGCCACTAATGAAAAACTGTTTTTT.

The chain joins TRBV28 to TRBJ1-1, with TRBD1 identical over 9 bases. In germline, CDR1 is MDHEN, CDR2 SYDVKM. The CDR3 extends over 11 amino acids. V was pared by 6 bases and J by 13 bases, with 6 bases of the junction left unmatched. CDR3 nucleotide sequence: TGTGCCAGCAGAAGGGACAGGGATGGTTTCTTT. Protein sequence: CASRRDRDGFF.

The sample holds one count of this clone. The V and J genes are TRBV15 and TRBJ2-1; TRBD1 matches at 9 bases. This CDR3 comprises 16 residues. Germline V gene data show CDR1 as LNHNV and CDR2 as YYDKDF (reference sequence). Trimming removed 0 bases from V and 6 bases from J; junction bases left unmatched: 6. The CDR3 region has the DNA TGTGCCACCAGCAGAGATGGAGGGACAGGGACCAATGAGCAGTTCTTC. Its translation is CATSRDGGTGTNEQFF.

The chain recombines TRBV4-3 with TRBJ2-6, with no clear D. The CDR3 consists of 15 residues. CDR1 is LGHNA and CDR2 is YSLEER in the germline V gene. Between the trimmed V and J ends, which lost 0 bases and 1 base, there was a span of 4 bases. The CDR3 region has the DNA TGCGCCAGCAGCCAAGAATGGTCTGGGGCCAACGTCCTGACTTTC. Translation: CASSQEWSGANVLTF.

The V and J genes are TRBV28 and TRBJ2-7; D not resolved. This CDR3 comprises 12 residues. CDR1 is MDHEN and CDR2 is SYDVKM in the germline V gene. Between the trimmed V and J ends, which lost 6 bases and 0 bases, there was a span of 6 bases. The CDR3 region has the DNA TGTGCCAGCAGAGAAAGCTCCTACGAGCAGTACTTC. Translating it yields CASRESSYEQYF. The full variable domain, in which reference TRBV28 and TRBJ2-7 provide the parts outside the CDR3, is DVKVTQSSRYLVKRTGEKVFLECVQDMDHENMFWYRQDPGLGLRLIYFSYDVKMKEKGDIPEGYSVSREKKERFSLILESASTNQTSMYLCASRESSYEQYFGPGTRLTVT.